This passage covers 30 T cell receptor beta chains from one sample sequenced in a study of T cell changes during pregnancy in multiple sclerosis. The protocol was immunoSEQ multiplex PCR, while the TCRdb copy is restricted to in-frame clones and leaves out a portion. The repertoire holds tens of thousands of clones, with roughly nine tenths as singletons. The sequences come from CD4+ T cells from peripheral blood mononuclear cells, collected in the third trimester of pregnancy. These receptors all come from a female donor in good health, enrolled as a control in a pregnancy study.

The V and J genes are TRBV29-1 and TRBJ1-2; possible D gene TRBD1, 5 bases. CDR3 length equals 11 residues. Trimming stripped 5 bases from V and 8 bases from J, with 12 bases between. Looked up from germline, CDR1 is SQVTM and CDR2 is ANQGSEA. CDR3 sequence: CSVQRQGGYTF. CDR3 in DNA: TGCAGCGTTCAAAGGCAGGGCGGCTACACCTTC. Variable domain in full (rest from reference TRBV29-1 and TRBJ1-2): SAVISQKPSRDICQRGTSLTIQCQVDSQVTMMFWYRQQPGQSLTLIATANQGSEATYESGFVIDKFPISRPNLTFSTLTVSNMSPEDSSIYLCSVQRQGGYTFGSGTRLTVV.

This chain connects TRBV29-1 to TRBJ2-1; D ambiguous. The germline V gene encodes CDR1 SQVTM and CDR2 ANQGSEA. The CDR3 is made up of 12 amino acids. The CDR3 region has the DNA TGCAGTGCCCGACGGGTGGGCAATGAGCAGTTCTTC. It is translated as CSARRVGNEQFF.

The chain combines TRBV28 with TRBJ1-4, with D tentatively TRBD1 (5 bases). The CDR3 is 13 residues long. Between the trimmed V and J ends, which lost 7 bases and 8 bases, there was a span of 14 bases. Germline V gene data show CDR1 as MDHEN and CDR2 as SYDVKM. CDR3 residues: CASMWEGREKLFF. The CDR3 nucleotides are TGTGCCAGCATGTGGGAGGGGAGAGAAAAACTGTTTTTT.

This chain uses TRBV14 with TRBJ2-7; 8 bases align to TRBD2. J gave up 2 bases and V 1 base, and 4 bases lay outside the gene matches. The germline CDR1 and CDR2 sequences are SGHDN and FVKESK. The CDR3 contains 15 residues. For the CDR3, the DNA is TGTGCCAGCAGCCAAGGCGGGGGGCTTACCTACGAGCAGTACTTC. Translated: CASSQGGGLTYEQYF. The entire variable domain, with the rest obtained from reference TRBV14 and TRBJ2-7, is as follows: EAGVTQFPSHSVIEKGQTVTLRCDPISGHDNLYWYRRVMGKEIKFLLHFVKESKQDESGMPNNRFLAERTGGTYSTLKVQPAELEDSGVYFCASSQGGGLTYEQYFGPGTRLTVT.

The chain links TRBV2 to TRBJ2-5; 8 nucleotides line up with TRBD2. Germline assignment: CDR1 SNHLY and CDR2 FYNNEI. V lost 6 bases to trimming and J lost 4 bases; unmatched junction nucleotides: 7. This CDR3 is built from 14 residues. In DNA form, the CDR3 reads TGTGCCAGCAGCGCCGGGACTAGAGCAGAGACCCAGTACTTC. Translation gives CASSAGTRAETQYF.

The genes are TRBV15 and TRBJ1-2; no firm D call. Germline V gives CDR1 LNHNV, CDR2 YYDKDF (reference sequence). The V and J ends lost 4 bases and 0 bases respectively, with 12 bases between them. This CDR3 region has 15 residues. The CDR3 protein is CATSITPETNYGYTF. CDR3 in DNA: TGTGCCACCAGCATCACTCCGGAGACTAACTATGGCTACACCTTC.

This rearrangement joins TRBV18 to TRBJ2-7, with D maybe TRBD2 (6 bases). This CDR3 region has 13 residues. Trimming stripped 6 bases from V and 5 bases from J, with 14 bases between. Germline lookup yields CDR1 KGHSH and CDR2 LQKENI. The DNA for the CDR3 is TGTGCCAGCTCGCGCCGCGGGGTCCACGAGCAGTACTTC. The encoded protein is CASSRRGVHEQYF. Complete variable domain (other parts from reference TRBV18 and TRBJ2-7): NAGVMQNPRHLVRRRGQEARLRCSPMKGHSHVYWYRQLPEEGLKFMVYLQKENIIDESGMPKERFSAEFPKEGPSILRIQQVVRGDSAAYFCASSRRGVHEQYFGPGTRLTVT.

This clone appeared a few times. This chain joins TRBV5-1 and TRBJ2-7, with 7 bases lining up with TRBD1. V lost 4 bases, J lost 2 bases, and 3 bases stayed unmatched. CDR3 size: 13 residues. Germline V CDR1 and CDR2: SGHRS, YFSETQ. For the CDR3, the DNA is TGCGCCAGCAGCACGACAGGGACCTACGAGCAGTACTTC. This translates into CASSTTGTYEQYF.

The rearrangement links TRBV5-1 to TRBJ1-3; 8 nucleotides match TRBD1. Germline CDR1 and CDR2: SGHRS and YFSETQ. The CDR3 is 19 amino acids. With 2 bases clipped from V and 1 base from J, the junction kept 14 bases outside the gene matches. CDR3 region: CASSFRGQDRRASGNTIYF. The CDR3 DNA sequence: TGCGCCAGCAGCTTTCGGGGACAGGATAGGAGAGCGTCTGGAAACACCATATATTTT.

J is TRBJ1-6 and V is TRBV5-1, with 8 bases matching TRBD1. V lost 1 base to trimming and J lost 7 bases; unmatched junction nucleotides: 4. Germline V gene sequence: CDR1 SGHRS, CDR2 YFSETQ. The CDR3 covers 15 residues. The CDR3 is CASSLTSGGNSPLHF. CDR3 bases: TGCGCCAGCAGCTTGACGTCAGGGGGCAATTCACCCCTCCACTTT.

V and J are TRBV18 and TRBJ1-1; TRBD1 matches at 9 bases. CDR3 size: 14 residues. Trimming cost V 5 bases and J 11 bases; bases outside gene matches: 12. Looked up from germline, CDR1 is KGHSH and CDR2 is LQKENI. The CDR3 DNA reads TGTGCCAGCTCAAGGGGACAGGGAAAGCTCGTGGCTTTCTTT. It yields the protein CASSRGQGKLVAFF.

The chain uses TRBV9 and TRBJ2-3; 9 bases map to TRBD2. Trimming took 4 bases from V and 4 from J; bases not matched to a gene: 16. CDR3 length equals 18 residues. Per germline, CDR1 SGDLS and CDR2 YYNGEE. The CDR3 loop is CASSPGPLSGRGADTQYF. The DNA of the CDR3 is TGTGCCAGCAGCCCGGGCCCCCTTAGCGGGAGAGGGGCAGATACGCAGTATTTT.

This chain joins TRBV19 and TRBJ1-1; 9 bases agree with TRBD1. The trim removed 3 bases at V and 11 bases at J, leaving 7 bases unmatched. Germline V gene data show CDR1 as LNHDA and CDR2 as SQIVND (reference sequence). The CDR3 spans 13 residues. The CDR3 sequence: CASSIPGTGKAFF. DNA for the CDR3: TGTGCCAGTAGTATTCCCGGGACAGGGAAGGCTTTCTTT.

The chain employs TRBV7-2 and TRBJ2-7; 9 nucleotides match TRBD2. J gave up 5 bases and V 5 bases, and 10 bases lay outside the gene matches. Germline V lookup: CDR1 SGHTA, CDR2 FQGNSA. CDR3 length equals 15 residues. The DNA of the CDR3 is TGTGCCAGCAGCCCCCTGGGAGCGGGAGGCCACGAGCAGTACTTC. As protein: CASSPLGAGGHEQYF.

V usage is TRBV5-1 and J usage is TRBJ2-5; 11 nucleotides align to TRBD1. This CDR3 contains 15 residues. V shed 5 bases, J shed 4 bases, and the junction held 7 bases outside the gene matches. CDR1 SGHRS and CDR2 YFSETQ come from the germline V gene. The CDR3 bases are TGCGCCAGCAGGGTCGGGACAGGGGGTACAGAGACCCAGTACTTC. Translated: CASRVGTGGTETQYF. Complete variable domain (other parts from reference TRBV5-1 and TRBJ2-5): KAGVTQTPRYLIKTRGQQVTLSCSPISGHRSVSWYQQTPGQGLQFLFEYFSETQRNKGNFPGRFSGRQFSNSRSEMNVSTLELGDSALYLCASRVGTGGTETQYFGPGTRLLVL.

The chain combines TRBV28 with TRBJ2-7; 10 nucleotides agree with TRBD2. CDR3 length: 15 residues. V trimming: 6 bases; J trimming: 4 bases; junction bases outside the gene matches: 9. Germline V gene sequence: CDR1 MDHEN, CDR2 SYDVKM. CDR3 sequence (DNA): TGTGCCAGCAGATCCCAAGCGGGAGGGCTGTACGAGCAGTACTTC. It specifies CASRSQAGGLYEQYF.

The DNA of the CDR3 is TGTGCCAGCTCACCAAATGAGGTGTACGAGCAGTACTTC. Amino acids: CASSPNEVYEQYF. This sequence joins TRBV18 and TRBJ2-7; the D is unclear. The CDR3 consists of 13 residues. The germline CDR1 and CDR2 sequences are KGHSH and LQKENI. The ends were cut back, 2 bases at V and 4 bases at J, with 9 bases in the middle.

This clone has a single count. This chain connects TRBV28 to TRBJ1-6; TRBD1 matches 10 bases. Germline V lookup: CDR1 MDHEN, CDR2 SYDVKM. Trimming took 5 bases from V and 1 from J; bases not matched to a gene: 2. This CDR3 is 16 amino acids long. The CDR3 nucleotides read TGTGCCAGCAGTGGACAGGGGGGATCCTATAATTCACCCCTCCACTTT. Encoded protein: CASSGQGGSYNSPLHF.

In nucleotides, the CDR3 is TGTGCCAGCAGTTTAGTCCGACACTTGAATGAAAAACTGTTTTTT. Protein: CASSLVRHLNEKLFF. V is TRBV28 and J is TRBJ1-4, with no clear D. The CDR3 consists of 15 residues. The ends were cut back, 2 bases at V and 5 bases at J, with 12 bases in the middle. Per germline, CDR1 MDHEN and CDR2 SYDVKM.

The chain joins TRBV10-3 to TRBJ2-3, with 9 nucleotides matching TRBD2. This CDR3 region has 15 residues. Germline CDR1 and CDR2: ENHRY and SYGVKD. After removal of 10 bases from V and 0 bases from J, the junction contained 8 bases not matched to a gene. CDR3 sequence: CASLAGSLSTDTQYF. The CDR3 DNA follows: TGTGCCAGTCTAGCGGGATCTCTTAGCACAGATACGCAGTATTTT.

The chain uses TRBV4-3 and TRBJ2-1; TRBD2 matches 12 bases. The CDR3 sequence is 15 residues long. The germline gives CDR1 LGHNA, CDR2 YSLEER. J gave up 7 bases and V 3 bases, and 4 bases lay outside the gene matches. The CDR3 region is CASSQLAGGRNEQFF. The DNA for the CDR3 is TGCGCCAGCAGCCAGCTAGCGGGAGGGCGGAATGAGCAGTTCTTC.

V usage is TRBV6-1 and J usage is TRBJ2-3; TRBD2 might be the D (6 bases). The V end lost 6 bases, the J end lost 0 bases, and 10 bases lay between the germline ends. CDR1 and CDR2 from the germline V gene are MNHNS and SASEGT. The CDR3 is made up of 14 amino acids. Here the CDR3 reads CASRTSTSTDTQYF. Written as DNA, the CDR3 is TGTGCCAGCAGGACTAGTACTAGCACAGATACGCAGTATTTT.

This chain joins TRBV19 and TRBJ2-1, with 8 bases aligning to TRBD2. This CDR3 has 14 residues. The V gene's germline CDR1 is LNHDA and CDR2 SQIVND (reference sequence). Losses at the gene ends were 4 bases for V and 7 bases for J; bases not matched to a gene: 6. The CDR3 DNA sequence: TGTGCCAGTAGTAGGCGGGGGGCCGGAAATGAGCAGTTCTTC. Residues: CASSRRGAGNEQFF.

CDR3 in amino acids: CASSLQTGLTRQTQYF. The CDR3 DNA reads as TGTGCCAGCAGCTTGCAAACGGGACTCACTAGACAGACCCAGTACTTC. V gene TRBV5-4 combines with J gene TRBJ2-5; maybe TRBD2 (6 bases). V lost 1 base and J lost 6, with 19 bases in between. Germline CDR1 is SGHNT and CDR2 is YYREEE (reference sequence). CDR3 length equals 16 residues.

V usage is TRBV9 and J usage is TRBJ2-7; maybe TRBD1 (6 bases). Germline loops: CDR1 SGDLS, CDR2 YYNGEE. V was cut by 0 bases and J by 5 bases, with 12 bases left in between. This CDR3 has 14 amino acids. The CDR3 spells CASSVGHGDNEQYF. CDR3 coding DNA: TGTGCCAGCAGCGTAGGGCATGGGGACAACGAGCAGTACTTC. The full variable domain, completed using reference TRBV9 and TRBJ2-7, is DSGVTQTPKHLITATGQRVTLRCSPRSGDLSVYWYQQSLDQGLQFLIQYYNGEERAKGNILERFSAQQFPDLHSELNLSSLELGDSALYFCASSVGHGDNEQYFGPGTRLTVT.

V is TRBV9 and J is TRBJ2-3; D is uncertain. Trimming stripped 0 bases from V and 1 base from J, with 3 bases between. This CDR3 has 13 amino acids. Germline V CDR1 and CDR2: SGDLS, YYNGEE. The CDR3 sequence: CASSVVGTDTQYF. The CDR3 DNA follows: TGTGCCAGCAGCGTAGTCGGCACAGATACGCAGTATTTT.

The chain is built from TRBV5-1 and TRBJ2-3, with 7 positions matching TRBD1. The CDR3 runs 15 residues. J gave up 0 bases and V 4 bases, and 5 bases lay outside the gene matches. Germline-derived CDR1 and CDR2 are SGHRS and YFSETQ. This chain's CDR3 is CASSQGGWSTDTQYF. The CDR3 DNA sequence: TGCGCCAGCAGCCAAGGGGGCTGGAGCACAGATACGCAGTATTTT.

V gene TRBV5-4 combines with J gene TRBJ2-3; 11 nucleotides align to TRBD2. This CDR3 has 16 amino acids. With 5 bases clipped from V and 6 bases from J, the junction kept 11 bases outside the gene matches. Germline CDR1 and CDR2: SGHNT and YYREEE (reference sequence). The CDR3 spells CASSGSASGRRDTQYF. In DNA form, the CDR3 reads TGTGCCAGCAGTGGATCGGCTAGCGGGAGGAGGGATACGCAGTATTTT.

The rearrangement links TRBV19 to TRBJ1-5, with TRBD1 identical over 7 bases. V lost 10 bases, J lost 0 bases, and 6 bases stayed unmatched. The CDR3 has 14 amino acids. Looked up from germline, CDR1 is LNHDA and CDR2 is SQIVND (reference sequence). The DNA of the CDR3 is TGTGCCACCGGACAGGACTATAGCAATCAGCCCCAGCATTTT. It is translated as CATGQDYSNQPQHF.

V is TRBV27 and J is TRBJ1-1, with D unresolved. The CDR3 runs to 13 residues. Deletions cut 6 bases from V and 5 bases from J, with 13 bases between. Per germline, CDR1 MNHEY and CDR2 SMNVEV (reference sequence). The CDR3 nucleotides read TGTGCCAGCAGCCTAGCAAGGAATACTGAAGCTTTCTTT. It translates to CASSLARNTEAFF.